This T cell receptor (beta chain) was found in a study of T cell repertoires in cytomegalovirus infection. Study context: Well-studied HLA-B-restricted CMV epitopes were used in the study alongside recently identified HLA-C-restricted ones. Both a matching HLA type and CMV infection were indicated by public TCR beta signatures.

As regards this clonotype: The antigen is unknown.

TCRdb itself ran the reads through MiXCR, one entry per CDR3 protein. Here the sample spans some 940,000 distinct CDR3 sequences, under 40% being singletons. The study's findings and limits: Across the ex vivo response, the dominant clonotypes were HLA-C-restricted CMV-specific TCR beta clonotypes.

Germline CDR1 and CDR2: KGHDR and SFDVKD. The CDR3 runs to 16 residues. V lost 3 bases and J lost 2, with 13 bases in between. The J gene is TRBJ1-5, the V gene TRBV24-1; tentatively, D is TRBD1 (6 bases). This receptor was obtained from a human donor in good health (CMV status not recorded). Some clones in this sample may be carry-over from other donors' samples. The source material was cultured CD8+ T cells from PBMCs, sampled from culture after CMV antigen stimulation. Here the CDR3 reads CATSDRRGSGNQPQHF. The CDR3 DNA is TGTGCCACCAGTGATCGCAGGGGTAGTGGCAATCAGCCCCAGCATTTT.